This T cell receptor beta chain is from a study of shared clonotypes between healthy human individuals. Study information: CD4 naive cells filled three plates per donor, CD4 memory three, CD8 naive two and CD8 memory one.

The V end was cut by 0 bases, the J end by 7 bases, with 13 bases between. The germline CDR1 and CDR2 sequences are SNHLY and FYNNEI. The CDR3 is 15 amino acids. Assay: immunoSEQ multiplex PCR; the TCRdb copy retains only in-frame clones and omits some. This table holds 2,500,000 or so clones, approximately 94% found once. This TCR derives from a man aged 18 to 30 in good health. The rearrangement links TRBV2 to TRBJ1-5; a weak D match, TRBD1 (6 bases). The sequenced sample consisted of naive CD4+ T cells sorted from blood. The subset was: CD45RA+ positively selected. The CDR3 protein is CASSEASGGGQPQHF. CDR3 coding DNA: TGTGCCAGCAGTGAAGCCTCGGGGGGCGGACAGCCCCAGCATTTT.